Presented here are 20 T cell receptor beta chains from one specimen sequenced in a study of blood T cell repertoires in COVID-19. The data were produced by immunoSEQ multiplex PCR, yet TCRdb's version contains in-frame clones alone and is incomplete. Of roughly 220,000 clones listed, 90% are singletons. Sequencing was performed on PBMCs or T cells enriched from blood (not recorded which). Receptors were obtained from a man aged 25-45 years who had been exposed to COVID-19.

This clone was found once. CDR3 nucleotides: TGTGCCAGCAGCTTAAGTAACAGAAATCAGCCCCAGCATTTT. Its translation is CASSLSNRNQPQHF. The chain employs TRBV7-9 and TRBJ1-5; D is uncertain. This CDR3 region has 14 residues. V was trimmed by 2 bases and J by 4 bases, leaving 9 bases between them. Germline-derived CDR1 and CDR2 are SEHNR and FQNEAQ (reference sequence).

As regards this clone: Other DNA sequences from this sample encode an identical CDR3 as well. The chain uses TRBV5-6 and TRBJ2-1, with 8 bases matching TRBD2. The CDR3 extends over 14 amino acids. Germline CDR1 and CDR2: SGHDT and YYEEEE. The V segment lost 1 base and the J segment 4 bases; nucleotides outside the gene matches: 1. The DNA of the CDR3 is TGTGCCAGCAGCTTGACTAGCGGTTACAATGAGCAGTTCTTC. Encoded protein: CASSLTSGYNEQFF.

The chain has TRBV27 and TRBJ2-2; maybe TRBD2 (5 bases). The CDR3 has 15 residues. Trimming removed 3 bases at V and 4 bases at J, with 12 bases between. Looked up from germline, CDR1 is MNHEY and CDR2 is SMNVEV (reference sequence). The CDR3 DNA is TGTGCCAGCAGTTTTGGTCCTAGCATCACCGGGGAGCTGTTTTTT. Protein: CASSFGPSITGELFF.

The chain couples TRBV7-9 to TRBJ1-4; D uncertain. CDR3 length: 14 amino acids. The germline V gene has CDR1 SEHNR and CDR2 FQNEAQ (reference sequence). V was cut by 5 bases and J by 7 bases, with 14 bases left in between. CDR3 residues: CASSPEVGTEKLFF. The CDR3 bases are TGTGCCAGCAGCCCCGAGGTGGGTACTGAAAAACTGTTTTTT.

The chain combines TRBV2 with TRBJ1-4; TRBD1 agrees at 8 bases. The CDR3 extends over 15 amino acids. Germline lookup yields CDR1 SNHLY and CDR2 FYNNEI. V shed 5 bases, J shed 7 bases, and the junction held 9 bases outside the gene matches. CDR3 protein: CASSYTGGIGEKLFF. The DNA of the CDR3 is TGTGCCAGCAGTTACACAGGGGGTATAGGTGAAAAACTGTTTTTT.

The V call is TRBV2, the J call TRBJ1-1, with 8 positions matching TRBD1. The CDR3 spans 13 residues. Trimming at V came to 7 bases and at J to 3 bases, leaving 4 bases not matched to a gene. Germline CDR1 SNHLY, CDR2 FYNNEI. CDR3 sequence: CASKGQADTEAFF. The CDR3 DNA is TGTGCCAGCAAGGGACAGGCAGACACTGAAGCTTTCTTT.

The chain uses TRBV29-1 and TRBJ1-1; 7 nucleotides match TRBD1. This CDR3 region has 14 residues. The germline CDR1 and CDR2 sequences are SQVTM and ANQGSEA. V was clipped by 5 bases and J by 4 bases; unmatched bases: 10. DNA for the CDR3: TGCAGCGTTCGTGTAGGGGGCTCGGTCACTGAAGCTTTCTTT. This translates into CSVRVGGSVTEAFF.

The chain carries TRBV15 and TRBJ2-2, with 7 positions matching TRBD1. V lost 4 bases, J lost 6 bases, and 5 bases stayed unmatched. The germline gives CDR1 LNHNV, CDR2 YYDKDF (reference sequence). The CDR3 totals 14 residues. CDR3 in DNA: TGTGCCACCAGCATCACAGGGGTTCCCGGGGAGCTGTTTTTT. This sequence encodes CATSITGVPGELFF.

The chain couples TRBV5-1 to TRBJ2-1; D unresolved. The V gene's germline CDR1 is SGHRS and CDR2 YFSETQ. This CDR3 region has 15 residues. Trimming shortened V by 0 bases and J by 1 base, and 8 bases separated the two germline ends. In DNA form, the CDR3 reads TGCGCCAGCAGCTTGGCCCCGGGTTCCTACAATGAGCAGTTCTTC. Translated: CASSLAPGSYNEQFF.

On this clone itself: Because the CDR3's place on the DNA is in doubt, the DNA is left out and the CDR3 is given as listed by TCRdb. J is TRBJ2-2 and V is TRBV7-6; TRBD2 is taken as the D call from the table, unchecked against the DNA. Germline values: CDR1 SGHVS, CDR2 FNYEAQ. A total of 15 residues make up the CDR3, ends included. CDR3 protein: CASSLARFGAGELFF.

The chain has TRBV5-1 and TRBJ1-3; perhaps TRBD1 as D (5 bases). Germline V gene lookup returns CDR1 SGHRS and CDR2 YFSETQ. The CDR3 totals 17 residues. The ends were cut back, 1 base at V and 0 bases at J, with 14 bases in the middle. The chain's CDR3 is CASSLTVIGVSGNTIYF. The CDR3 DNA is TGCGCCAGCAGCTTGACGGTGATAGGGGTCTCTGGAAACACCATATATTTT. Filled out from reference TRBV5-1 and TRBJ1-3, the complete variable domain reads KAGVTQTPRYLIKTRGQQVTLSCSPISGHRSVSWYQQTPGQGLQFLFEYFSETQRNKGNFPGRFSGRQFSNSRSEMNVSTLELGDSALYLCASSLTVIGVSGNTIYFGEGSWLTVV.

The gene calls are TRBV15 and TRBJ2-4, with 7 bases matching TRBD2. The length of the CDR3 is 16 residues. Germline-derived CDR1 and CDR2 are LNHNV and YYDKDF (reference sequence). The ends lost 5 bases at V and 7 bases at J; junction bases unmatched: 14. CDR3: CATSGLTSRRVNIQYF. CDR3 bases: TGTGCCACCAGCGGACTGACTAGCCGGCGGGTGAACATTCAGTACTTC.

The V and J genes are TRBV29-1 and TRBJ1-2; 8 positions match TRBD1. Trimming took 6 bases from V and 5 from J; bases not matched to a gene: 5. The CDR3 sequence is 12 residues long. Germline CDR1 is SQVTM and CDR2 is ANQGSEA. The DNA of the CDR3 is TGCAGCGTAGGACAGGGAAGGTATGGCTACACCTTC. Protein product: CSVGQGRYGYTF.

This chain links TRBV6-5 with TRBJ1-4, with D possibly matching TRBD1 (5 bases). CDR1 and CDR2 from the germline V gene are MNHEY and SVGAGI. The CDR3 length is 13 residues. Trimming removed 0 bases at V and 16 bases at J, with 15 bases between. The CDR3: CASSYSESDGGFF. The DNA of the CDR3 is TGTGCCAGCAGTTACTCGGAGAGCGACGGGGGGTTTTTT.

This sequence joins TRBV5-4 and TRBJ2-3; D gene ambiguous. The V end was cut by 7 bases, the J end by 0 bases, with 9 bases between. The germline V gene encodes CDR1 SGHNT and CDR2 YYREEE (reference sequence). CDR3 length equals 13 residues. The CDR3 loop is CASRVRSTDTQYF. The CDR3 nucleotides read TGTGCCAGCCGGGTTAGGAGCACAGATACGCAGTATTTT.

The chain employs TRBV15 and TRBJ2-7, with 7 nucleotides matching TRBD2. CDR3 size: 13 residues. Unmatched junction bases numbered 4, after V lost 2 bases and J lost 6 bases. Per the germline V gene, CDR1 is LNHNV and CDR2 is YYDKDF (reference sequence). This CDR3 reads CATSRQGGFEQYF. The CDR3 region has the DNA TGTGCCACCAGCAGACAGGGAGGGTTCGAGCAGTACTTC.

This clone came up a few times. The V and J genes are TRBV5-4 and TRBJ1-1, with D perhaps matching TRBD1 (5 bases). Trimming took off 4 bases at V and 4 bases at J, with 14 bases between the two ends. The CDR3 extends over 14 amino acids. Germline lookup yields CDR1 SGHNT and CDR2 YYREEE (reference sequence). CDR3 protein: CASSGGMGGTEAFF. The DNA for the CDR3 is TGTGCCAGCAGCGGGGGGATGGGGGGCACTGAAGCTTTCTTT. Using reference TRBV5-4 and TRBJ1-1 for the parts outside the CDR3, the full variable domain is ETGVTQSPTHLIKTRGQQVTLRCSSQSGHNTVSWYQQALGQGPQFIFQYYREEENGRGNFPPRFSGLQFPNYSSELNVNALELDDSALYLCASSGGMGGTEAFFGQGTRLTVV.

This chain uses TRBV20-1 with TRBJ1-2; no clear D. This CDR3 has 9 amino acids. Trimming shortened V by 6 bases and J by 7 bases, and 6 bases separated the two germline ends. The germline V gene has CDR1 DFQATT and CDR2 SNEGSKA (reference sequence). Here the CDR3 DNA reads TGCAGTGCCGGGATTGGCTACACCTTC. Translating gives CSAGIGYTF.

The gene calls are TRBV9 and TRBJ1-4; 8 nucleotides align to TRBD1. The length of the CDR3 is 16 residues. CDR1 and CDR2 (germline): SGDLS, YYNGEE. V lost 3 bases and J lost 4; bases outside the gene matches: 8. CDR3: CASSGTRTGYNEKLFF. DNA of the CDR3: TGTGCCAGCAGCGGGACCAGGACAGGGTATAATGAAAAACTGTTTTTT.

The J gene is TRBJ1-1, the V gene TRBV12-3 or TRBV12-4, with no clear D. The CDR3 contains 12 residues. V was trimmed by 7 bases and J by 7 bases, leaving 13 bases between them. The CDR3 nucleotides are TGTGCCAGCACTACTAACACCCTTGAAGCTTTCTTT. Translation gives CASTTNTLEAFF.